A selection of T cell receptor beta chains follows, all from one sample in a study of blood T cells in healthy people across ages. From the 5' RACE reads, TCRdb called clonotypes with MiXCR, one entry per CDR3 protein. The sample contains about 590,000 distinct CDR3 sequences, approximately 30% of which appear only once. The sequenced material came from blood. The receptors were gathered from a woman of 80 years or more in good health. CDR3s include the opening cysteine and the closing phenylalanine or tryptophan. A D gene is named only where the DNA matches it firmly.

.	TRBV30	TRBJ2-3	CARGGTLTDTQYF
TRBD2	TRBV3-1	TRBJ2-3	CASGVMTGTSTDTQYF
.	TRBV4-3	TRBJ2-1	CASSQDRGAGAQFF
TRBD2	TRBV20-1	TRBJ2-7	CSARDLGVPSGADFYEQYF
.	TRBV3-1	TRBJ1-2	CASSQGEGLRGYTF
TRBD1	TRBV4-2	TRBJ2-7	CASSQAPDRGYEQYF
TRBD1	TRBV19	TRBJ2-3	CASSPRDRGSDTQYF
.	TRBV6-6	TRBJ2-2	CASSYGRRLNTGELFF
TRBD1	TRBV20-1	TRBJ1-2	CSARYPGTANYGNTF
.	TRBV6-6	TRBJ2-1	CASSYGVLWDEQFF
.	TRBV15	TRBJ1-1	CATSRERTNTEAFF
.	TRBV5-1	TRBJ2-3	CASSLAQGGGGDTQYF
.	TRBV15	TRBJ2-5	CATSRLEAGEEQYF
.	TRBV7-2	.	CASSFGSQQETQYF
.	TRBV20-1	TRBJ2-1	CSARPGSYNEQFF
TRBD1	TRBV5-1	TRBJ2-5	CASSLLRSGQGKTGETQYF
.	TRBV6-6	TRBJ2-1	CASSYVRGRNEQFF
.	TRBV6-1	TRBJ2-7	CASSEVISGEVRSYEQYF
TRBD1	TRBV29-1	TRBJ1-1	CSLRQGGWEDTEAFF
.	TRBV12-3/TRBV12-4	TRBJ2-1	CASSSPFVVLSYNEQFF
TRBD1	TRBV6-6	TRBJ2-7	CASNQFGQGWEEQYF
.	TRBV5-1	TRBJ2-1	CASSHVRGDNEQFF
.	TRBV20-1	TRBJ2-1	CSAQGGTSNEQFF
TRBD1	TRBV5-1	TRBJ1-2	CASSLAPPGQTNYGYTF
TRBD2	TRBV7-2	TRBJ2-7	CASSATPLAGYYEQYF
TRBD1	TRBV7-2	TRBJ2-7	CASSSRSGTGAYEQYF